This TCR beta chain emerged from a study of cytomegalovirus exposure and HLA in healthy donors. Study conclusions and caveats: The authors reported that TCR beta sequences could predict HLA-A and HLA-B alleles. These predictions were accurate for most subjects in the first cohort. Most TCR sequences were seen very rarely across donors, but some public TCRs occurred in many.

The V gene lost 0 bases and the J gene lost 13 bases, with 16 bases spanning the gap. CDR1 is LGHNA and CDR2 is YNFKEQ in the germline V gene. CDR3 size: 15 residues. In regard to this clone: Its specificity is unknown.

Primers: 60 Vbeta forward and 13 Jbeta reverse. Produced via immunoSEQ multiplex PCR; TCRdb's table is partial and in-frame only. Its clone listing holds fewer than 45,000 clones. This TCR derives from a man between 40 and 49 years old in good health and CMV-seropositive. Sequenced input: PBMCs. The V call is TRBV4-2, the J call TRBJ1-6; tentatively, D is TRBD1 (5 bases). The DNA of the CDR3 is TGTGCCAGCAGCCAAGATTGGGGGGGTGGAGATCCCCTCCACTTT. This encodes CASSQDWGGGDPLHF.